Shown below are 22 T cell receptor beta chains from a single sample sequenced in a study of blood T cell repertoires in COVID-19. This table comes from immunoSEQ multiplex PCR, and its TCRdb copy is limited to in-frame clones, with some not included. The table shows around 200,000 clones, with around 84% occurring only once. Sequencing used PBMCs or T cells enriched from blood (not recorded which). The receptors stem from a man in his forties or fifties who had recovered from COVID-19.

This clone was recorded many times. The chain uses TRBV5-4 and TRBJ1-6; D is perhaps TRBD1 (6 bases). This CDR3 contains 18 residues. Germline values: CDR1 SGHNT, CDR2 YYREEE (reference sequence). Trimming removed 7 bases at V and 0 bases at J, with 20 bases between. CDR3 bases: TGTGCCAGCGGGTCCGGCAAGACAGGCAGCTCCTATAATTCACCCCTCCACTTT. Translating it yields CASGSGKTGSSYNSPLHF.

This clone was detected only a few times. V is TRBV10-3 and J is TRBJ2-7; a possible D gene is TRBD2 (5 bases). V was clipped by 2 bases and J by 3 bases, with 5 bases between them. In germline, CDR1 is ENHRY, CDR2 SYGVKD. The CDR3 is made up of 12 amino acids. The CDR3 region is CAISEAGYEQYF. The CDR3 nucleotides read TGTGCCATCAGTGAGGCGGGCTACGAGCAGTACTTC.

In DNA form, the CDR3 reads TGTGCCAGCAGCTTGGGGGCAGGGAATCAGCCCCAGCATTTT. Amino acids: CASSLGAGNQPQHF. The rearrangement links TRBV5-5 to TRBJ1-5; tentatively, D is TRBD1 (5 bases). CDR1 is SGHKS, CDR2 YYEKEE, per germline (reference sequence). Between the trimmed V and J ends, which lost 0 bases and 4 bases, there was a span of 8 bases. CDR3 length: 14 amino acids.

The rearrangement uses TRBV5-4 and TRBJ2-1; 7 bases map to TRBD1. The germline CDR1 and CDR2 sequences are SGHNT and YYREEE (reference sequence). There are 15 residues in the CDR3. With 2 bases clipped from V and 5 bases from J, the junction kept 7 bases outside the gene matches. CDR3 amino acids: CASSFRQGSNNEQFF. CDR3 nucleotide sequence: TGTGCCAGCAGCTTTCGACAGGGTAGCAACAATGAGCAGTTCTTC.

In this sample, this clone turned up a few times. The same CDR3 also results from other DNA sequences found in this sample. The CDR3 nucleotides are TGTGCCAGCAGCCAAGATGGGACAGGCGCCTACGAGCAGTACTTC. Encoded protein: CASSQDGTGAYEQYF. The J gene is TRBJ2-7, the V gene TRBV4-2; 8 bases are shared with TRBD1. Germline assignment: CDR1 LGHNA and CDR2 YNFKEQ. J was trimmed by 2 bases and V by 0 bases; bases with no gene match: 3. The CDR3 totals 15 residues.

The gene calls are TRBV6-4 and TRBJ2-7; TRBD2 aligns across 14 bases. The germline V gene has CDR1 MRHNA and CDR2 SNTAGT. Trimming took 7 bases from V and 4 from J; bases not matched to a gene: 6. The CDR3 covers 15 residues. The CDR3 DNA is TGTGCCAGCACCCACGGGACTAGCGGGAGTTACGAGCAGTACTTC. Amino acids: CASTHGTSGSYEQYF.

CDR3 DNA: TGTGCCAGCAGCTTAACGGGGACCGGGGAGCTGTTTTTT. This sequence encodes CASSLTGTGELFF. The chain joins TRBV13 to TRBJ2-2; perhaps TRBD2 as D (5 bases). CDR1 and CDR2 (germline): PRHDT, FYEKMQ (reference sequence). The CDR3 loop spans 13 amino acids. The V end lost 2 bases, the J end lost 5 bases, and 6 bases lay between the germline ends.

The V and J genes are TRBV6-4 and TRBJ2-3; D may be TRBD1 (5 bases). The CDR3 is 13 amino acids. Trimming shortened V by 3 bases and J by 5 bases, and 9 bases separated the two germline ends. The germline gives CDR1 MRHNA, CDR2 SNTAGT. The CDR3 spells CASSEQEKDTQYF. CDR3 nucleotides: TGTGCCAGCAGTGAACAGGAGAAAGATACGCAGTATTTT.

The table lists this clone with a count of one. This chain connects TRBV12-3 or TRBV12-4 to TRBJ1-1; no clear D. The CDR3 extends over 12 amino acids. V was pared by 6 bases and J by 3 bases, with 8 bases between. CDR3 DNA sequence: TGTGCCAGCAGCTCAGGATACACTGAAGCTTTCTTT. This translates into CASSSGYTEAFF.

The chain has TRBV7-3 and TRBJ2-1; D possibly corresponds to TRBD1 (7 bases). Germline V lookup: CDR1 SGHTA, CDR2 FQGTGA. CDR3 length: 15 amino acids. The V gene lost 0 bases and the J gene lost 6 bases, with 12 bases spanning the gap. The CDR3 sequence is CASSLTQGGFNEQFF. The CDR3 coding sequence is TGTGCCAGCAGCTTAACCCAGGGGGGATTCAATGAGCAGTTCTTC.

Regarding this clone: The limits of the CDR3 on the DNA are not certain, so only TCRdb's listed CDR3 is given. This chain connects TRBV21-1 to TRBJ1-6; the table's D gene call, TRBD1, was not cross checked with the DNA. TRBV21-1 is described as a pseudogene. The CDR3 has 18 residues if both end residues are counted. CDR3 region: CASSKVGQGSVLRSPLHF.

The rearrangement uses TRBV2 and TRBJ1-5; D might be TRBD1 (6 bases). Trimming stripped 7 bases from V and 3 bases from J, with 13 bases between. Germline values: CDR1 SNHLY, CDR2 FYNNEI. CDR3 size: 14 residues. CDR3 residues: CASKRQANNQPQHF. CDR3 DNA sequence: TGTGCCAGCAAACGACAGGCGAACAATCAGCCCCAGCATTTT.

The genes are TRBV6-5 and TRBJ2-7; 7 positions agree with TRBD1. There are 14 residues in the CDR3. The junction had 5 bases not matched to a gene; V was cut back by 4 bases and J by 2 bases. CDR1 MNHEY and CDR2 SVGAGI come from the germline V gene. CDR3 in amino acids: CASSSSDRAYEQYF. In DNA, the CDR3 is TGTGCCAGCAGTTCATCCGACAGGGCCTACGAGCAGTACTTC.

The rearrangement joins TRBV30 to TRBJ1-5; D is possibly TRBD1 (5 bases). Looked up from germline, CDR1 is GTSNPN and CDR2 is SVGIG (reference sequence). V gave up 0 bases and J gave up 7 bases, with 10 bases separating them. The CDR3 runs to 13 residues. DNA of the CDR3: TGTGCCTGGAGTGTACATTCAGGGCAGCCCCAGCATTTT. The encoded protein is CAWSVHSGQPQHF.

In its sample, this clone was seen a few times. The gene calls are TRBV5-1 and TRBJ2-2; 8 bases match TRBD2. This CDR3 has 17 residues. The V gene's germline CDR1 is SGHRS and CDR2 YFSETQ. Germline trimming cut 2 bases from V and 1 base from J; bases unmatched to any gene: 7. The CDR3 DNA reads as TGCGCCAGCAGCTTCGGGCTAGCGGGTCTGAACACCGGGGAGCTGTTTTTT. Encoded protein: CASSFGLAGLNTGELFF.

The J gene is TRBJ2-3, the V gene TRBV5-5; 10 bases are a match to TRBD2. V trimming: 1 base; J trimming: 0 bases; junction bases outside the gene matches: 2. The length of the CDR3 is 16 residues. The V gene's germline CDR1 is SGHKS and CDR2 YYEKEE (reference sequence). The CDR3 protein is CASSLLAGVSTDTQYF. Written as DNA, the CDR3 is TGTGCCAGCAGCTTGCTAGCGGGGGTTAGCACAGATACGCAGTATTTT.

The CDR3 sequence: CASSNGDTNTGELFF. The CDR3 nucleotides are TGTGCCAGCAGTAATGGGGACACGAACACCGGGGAGCTGTTTTTT. The chain links TRBV28 to TRBJ2-2, with D possibly matching TRBD1 (6 bases). The CDR3 is 15 amino acids. The V end was cut by 5 bases, the J end by 0 bases, with 10 bases between. CDR1 MDHEN and CDR2 SYDVKM come from the germline V gene.

The V gene is TRBV18, the J gene TRBJ1-6; D remains unclear. Trimming took off 4 bases at V and 10 bases at J, with 14 bases between the two ends. CDR1 and CDR2 (germline): KGHSH, LQKENI. This CDR3 spans 14 amino acids. CDR3 in DNA: TGTGCCAGCTCACGGGAGGGAGGGAGCTCACCCCTCCACTTT. It is translated as CASSREGGSSPLHF.

The chain recombines TRBV19 with TRBJ2-1, with 10 bases that match TRBD2. With V trimmed by 4 bases and J by 3 bases, 6 bases remained unmatched. Germline lookup yields CDR1 LNHDA and CDR2 SQIVND (reference sequence). This CDR3 is built from 16 residues. The CDR3, as DNA: TGTGCCAGTAGTAGAACTAGCGGGGCTAACTACAATGAGCAGTTCTTC. It translates to CASSRTSGANYNEQFF.

This sequence joins TRBV7-6 and TRBJ2-7; tentative D call: TRBD1 (7 bases). The V end was cut by 1 base, the J end by 7 bases, with 14 bases between. This CDR3 is built from 14 residues. Germline CDR1 and CDR2: SGHVS and FNYEAQ. The CDR3: CASSLGSSGGEQYF. CDR3 DNA sequence: TGTGCCAGCAGCTTAGGGTCGTCAGGGGGGGAGCAGTACTTC. Filled out from reference TRBV7-6 and TRBJ2-7, the complete variable domain reads GAGVSQSPRYKVTKRGQDVALRCDPISGHVSLYWYRQALGQGPEFLTYFNYEAQQDKSGLPNDRFSAERPEGSISTLTIQRTEQRDSAMYRCASSLGSSGGEQYFGPGTRLTVT.

The V call is TRBV7-2, the J call TRBJ2-3, with TRBD2 matching 8 bases. Germline-derived CDR1 and CDR2 are SGHTA and FQGNSA. The trim removed 5 bases at V and 6 bases at J, leaving 10 bases unmatched. The CDR3 covers 15 residues. CDR3 coding DNA: TGTGCCAGCAGCCCACGGACTAGCTTGACGGATACGCAGTATTTT. This codes for CASSPRTSLTDTQYF.

V is TRBV9 and J is TRBJ1-4; tentative D call: TRBD1 (6 bases). Germline assignment: CDR1 SGDLS and CDR2 YYNGEE. The CDR3 length is 14 residues. V dropped 3 bases and J dropped 3 bases, with 9 bases sitting between them. CDR3 amino acids: CASSAQGPNEKLFF. Here the CDR3 DNA reads TGTGCCAGCAGCGCACAGGGACCTAATGAAAAACTGTTTTTT.